This T cell receptor (beta chain) was found in a study of blood T cell repertoires in COVID-19. The CDR3 totals 15 residues. Trimming cost V 4 bases and J 4 bases; bases outside gene matches: 9. Germline V gene data show CDR1 as SGHNT and CDR2 as YYREEE (reference sequence). This clone was detected a few times. This table comes from immunoSEQ multiplex PCR, and its TCRdb copy is limited to in-frame clones, with some not included. The sample carries around 170,000 clones, 75% to 90% recorded once. This receptor was taken from a woman in her sixties or seventies with acute or convalescent COVID-19. Sequencing was performed on peripheral blood. This chain connects TRBV5-4 to TRBJ1-2; 8 positions match TRBD1. The CDR3 is CASSLPGQVPYGYTF. DNA of the CDR3: TGTGCCAGCAGCCTGCCGGGACAGGTTCCCTATGGCTACACCTTC.